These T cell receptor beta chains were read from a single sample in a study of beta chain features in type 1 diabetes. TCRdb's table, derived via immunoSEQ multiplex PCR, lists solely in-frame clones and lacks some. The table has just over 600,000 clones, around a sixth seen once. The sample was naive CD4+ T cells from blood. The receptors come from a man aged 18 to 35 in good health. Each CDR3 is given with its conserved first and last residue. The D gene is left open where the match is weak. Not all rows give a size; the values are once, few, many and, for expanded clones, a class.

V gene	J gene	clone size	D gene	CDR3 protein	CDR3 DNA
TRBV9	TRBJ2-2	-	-	CASSPRNTGELFF	TGTGCCAGCAGCCCCCGGAACACCGGGGAGCTGTTTTTT
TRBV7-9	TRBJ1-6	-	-	CASSHPTGPNSYNSPLHF	TGTGCCAGCAGCCATCCGACAGGACCGAACTCCTATAATTCACCCCTCCACTTT
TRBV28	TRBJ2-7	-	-	CASSFWVGRTFYEQYF	TGTGCCAGCAGTTTTTGGGTAGGACGGACTTTCTACGAGCAGTACTTC
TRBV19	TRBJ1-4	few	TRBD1	CASKGQGTDEKLFF	TGTGCCAGCAAAGGACAGGGGACGGATGAAAAACTGTTTTTT
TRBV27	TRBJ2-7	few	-	CASSFPTGKQYF	TGTGCCAGCAGTTTCCCGACTGGGAAGCAGTACTTC
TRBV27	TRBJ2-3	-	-	CASSLLSWSTDTQYF	TGTGCCAGCAGTTTACTATCGTGGAGCACAGATACGCAGTATTTT
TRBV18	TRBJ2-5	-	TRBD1	CASSPVTGSQETQYF	TGTGCCAGCTCACCAGTGACAGGGAGTCAAGAGACCCAGTACTTC
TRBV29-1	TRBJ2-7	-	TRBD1	CSAQGTGGREQYF	TGCAGCGCCCAGGGTACAGGGGGCCGCGAGCAGTACTTC
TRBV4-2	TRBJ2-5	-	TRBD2	CASSQEALAGQETQYF	TGTGCCAGCAGCCAAGAAGCTCTAGCGGGGCAAGAGACCCAGTACTTC
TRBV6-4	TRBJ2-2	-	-	CASSVGTNTGELFF	TGTGCCAGCAGTGTAGGCACGAACACCGGGGAGCTGTTTTTT
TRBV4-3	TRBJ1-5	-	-	CASSQDGQDSNQPQHF	TGCGCCAGCAGCCAGGACGGGCAGGATAGCAATCAGCCCCAGCATTTT
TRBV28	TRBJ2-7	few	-	CASRKGFPYEQYF	TGTGCCAGCCGAAAGGGCTTCCCCTACGAGCAGTACTTC
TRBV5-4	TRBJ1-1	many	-	CASSLGREGKAFF	TGTGCCAGCAGCCTAGGGCGGGAGGGGAAAGCTTTCTTT
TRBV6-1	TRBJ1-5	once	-	CASSRLESNQPQHF	TGTGCCAGCAGCCGCCTCGAAAGCAATCAGCCCCAGCATTTT
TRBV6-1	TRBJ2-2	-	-	CASRDATVSGELFF	TGTGCCAGCAGGGACGCGACAGTTAGCGGGGAGCTGTTTTTT
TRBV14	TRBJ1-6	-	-	CASSLLRGGGNNSPLHF	TGTGCCAGCAGCCTCTTGCGGGGAGGTGGCAATAATTCACCCCTCCACTTT
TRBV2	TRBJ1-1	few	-	CASRGLVTEAFF	TGTGCCAGCAGGGGATTGGTCACTGAAGCTTTCTTT
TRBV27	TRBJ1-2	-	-	CASHGTGFQPSNYGYTF	TGTGCCAGCCACGGGACCGGGTTTCAACCCTCTAACTATGGCTACACCTTC
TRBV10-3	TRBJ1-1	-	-	CAISRGENTEAFF	TGTGCCATCAGTCGGGGGGAGAACACTGAAGCTTTCTTT
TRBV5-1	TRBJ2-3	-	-	CASSSAPSTDTQYF	TGCGCCAGCAGTTCAGCTCCTAGCACAGATACGCAGTATTTT
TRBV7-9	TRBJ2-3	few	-	CASTAQQRDTQYF	TGTGCCAGCACTGCCCAACAGAGGGATACGCAGTATTTT
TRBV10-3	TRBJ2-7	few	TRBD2	CAISEWEGNEQYF	TGTGCCATCAGTGAGTGGGAGGGCAACGAGCAGTACTTC